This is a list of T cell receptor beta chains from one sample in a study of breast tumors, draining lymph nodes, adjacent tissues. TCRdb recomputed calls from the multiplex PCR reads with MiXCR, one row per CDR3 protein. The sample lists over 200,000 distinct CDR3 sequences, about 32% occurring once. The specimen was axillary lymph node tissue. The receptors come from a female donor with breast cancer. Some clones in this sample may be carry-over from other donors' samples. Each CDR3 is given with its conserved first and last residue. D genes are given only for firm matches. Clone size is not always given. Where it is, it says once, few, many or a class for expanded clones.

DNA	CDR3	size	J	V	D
TGTGCCAGCACGGGACAGGGTCAAGAAAAACTGTTTTTT	CASTGQGQEKLFF	NA	TRBJ1-4	TRBV25-1	TRBD1
TGCGCCAGCAGCTGGAGGAACACAGATACCCAGTATTTT	CASSWRNTDTQYF	NA	TRBJ2-3	TRBV5-1	NA
TGTGCCAGCAGTGAACTTGGGGGACATCGAAAACTGTTTTTT	CASSELGGHRKLFF	NA	TRBJ1-4	TRBV2	NA
TGTGCCAGCAGCTCACAAGGGTACCGCCCCGATACGCAGTATTTT	CASSSQGYRPDTQYF	NA	TRBJ2-3	TRBV11-2	NA
TGTGCCTGGACCTTATTCGACAGTAGGACCTACGAGCAGTACTTC	CAWTLFDSRTYEQYF	many	TRBJ2-7	TRBV30	NA
TGTGCCAGCAGAAAAATGGGAGGGGGGAGGTCCTACAATGAGCAGTTCTTC	CASRKMGGGRSYNEQFF	many	TRBJ2-1	TRBV12-3/TRBV12-4	NA
TGTGCCAGTAGTATCTCGCATCAGCGGGGAGACAGGGTGTCACCCCTCCACTTT	CASSISHQRGDRVSPLHF	NA	TRBJ1-6	TRBV19	TRBD1
TGTGCCAGCAGCTCGGCTAGCGGGTATACCGGGGAGCTGTTTTTT	CASSSASGYTGELFF	many	TRBJ2-2	TRBV5-6	TRBD2
TGTGCCAGCGGACGGGATGGACAGAGCAATCAGCCCCAGTACTTC	CASGRDGQSNQPQYF	NA	TRBJ2-5	TRBV2	NA
TGTGCCAGCAGAGCGGGACAGCTCCGCACAGATACGCAGTATTTT	CASRAGQLRTDTQYF	NA	TRBJ2-3	TRBV2	NA
TGTGCCAGCAGCCAAGACGGGACTAGCGGGACGGAGAGGGAGACCCAATACTTC	CASSQDGTSGTERETQYF	NA	TRBJ2-5	TRBV4-2	TRBD2
TGTGCCAGTGGTCGGGTGGGCCCTGAAAAACTGTTTTTT	CASGRVGPEKLFF	NA	TRBJ1-4	TRBV19	NA
TGTGCCAGCAGCTCACTACGAGGGGGGTACTTC	CASSSLRGGYF	many	TRBJ2-7	TRBV7-9	NA
TGTGCCAGCTCAACTAATGAAAAACTGTTTTTT	CASSTNEKLFF	many	TRBJ1-4	TRBV18	NA
TGTGCCAGCAGTGTTAGCCGGGGGGGACACTATGGCTACACCTTC	CASSVSRGGHYGYTF	NA	TRBJ1-2	TRBV2	NA
TGTGCCAGCGATTCCCCCTCCTACAATGAGCAGTTCTTC	CASDSPSYNEQFF	many	TRBJ2-1	TRBV12-3/TRBV12-4	NA
TGCGCCAGCAGCCTAACGAACGTGGTGGAGACCCAGTACTTC	CASSLTNVVETQYF	NA	TRBJ2-5	TRBV4-3	NA
TGCAGTGCAAAACTAGCGGGAGCAGATACGCAGTATTTT	CSAKLAGADTQYF	NA	TRBJ2-3	TRBV20-1	TRBD2
TGTGCCAGCAGCTTAGCGTCCGGAGTCGGCTACACCTTC	CASSLASGVGYTF	many	TRBJ1-2	TRBV7-9	NA
TGTGCCAGCAGGGTGACTAGCGGGAGTCCAAATGAGCAGTTCTTC	CASRVTSGSPNEQFF	NA	TRBJ2-1	TRBV6-1	TRBD2
TGTGCCAGCAGCTTAGCGGGACAGGTCCCCAACGTCCTGACTTTC	CASSLAGQVPNVLTF	many	TRBJ2-6	TRBV11-2	TRBD1
TGTGCCACCAGCAGCCCGGGACAAGGCGCCTACGAGCAGTACTTC	CATSSPGQGAYEQYF	many	TRBJ2-7	TRBV15	NA
TGTGCCAGCAGCCCCGGGACTAGCGGGAGGGCCCCCGGGGAGCTGTTTTTT	CASSPGTSGRAPGELFF	many	TRBJ2-2	TRBV5-8	TRBD2
TGTGCCAGCATGTCCCCGATTGGAAACACCATATATTTT	CASMSPIGNTIYF	many	TRBJ1-3	TRBV7-8	NA
TGTGCCAGCTCAAGGGACTCGAGCTCCTACAATGAGCAGTTCTTC	CASSRDSSSYNEQFF	NA	TRBJ2-1	TRBV18	NA
TGTGCCAGCAGTCGGACAGGGATTGAGCAGTTCTTC	CASSRTGIEQFF	many	TRBJ2-1	TRBV6-6	TRBD1
TGTGCCAGCAGTCGACAGGTCGGAAATTCACCCCTCCACTTT	CASSRQVGNSPLHF	NA	TRBJ1-6	TRBV6-6	NA
TGTGCCAGCAGCGTAGACAGGTCTGGGTATGGCTACACCTTC	CASSVDRSGYGYTF	many	TRBJ1-2	TRBV9	NA
TGCGCCAGCAGCTTGGAGGGGACAGGGGCCTACGTCCTGACTTTC	CASSLEGTGAYVLTF	NA	TRBJ2-6	TRBV5-1	TRBD1
TGCAGCGTTGGACTAGCGGGACTAGCGGACACAGATACGCAGTATTTT	CSVGLAGLADTDTQYF	NA	TRBJ2-3	TRBV29-1	TRBD2
TGCAGTGCGGAGGCTTCTAAGCGGGCACCCCTCCACTTT	CSAEASKRAPLHF	many	TRBJ1-6	TRBV20-1	NA
TGTGCCTGGAAGGCGCGCACTGAAGCTTTCTTT	CAWKARTEAFF	NA	TRBJ1-1	TRBV30	NA
TGCAGTGGCGATTGGGGGATCCGGGGGCAGTACTTC	CSGDWGIRGQYF	many	TRBJ2-7	TRBV20-1	NA
TGTGCCAGCACCGGGGATTGGGGTGAAAAACTGTTTTTT	CASTGDWGEKLFF	NA	TRBJ1-4	TRBV2	NA
TGCGCCAGCAGCTTGGGGGTCTACAATGAGCAGTATTTT	CASSLGVYNEQYF	NA	TRBJ2-3	TRBV5-1	NA
TGTGCCAGCAGCTTAGCTCTAGCGGGAGGGACCGGGGAGCTGTTTTTT	CASSLALAGGTGELFF	many	TRBJ2-2	TRBV7-8	TRBD2
TGTGCCAGCAGCCGGACAGGCGATATTCAGTACTTC	CASSRTGDIQYF	many	TRBJ2-4	TRBV27	TRBD1
TGTGCCAGCAGTCCATTCGCCACTAGCGGGAGTACAGATACGCAGTATTTT	CASSPFATSGSTDTQYF	few	TRBJ2-3	TRBV27	TRBD2
TGCGCTAGCAGTTGGCTCACAGGGGTCAATCAGCCCCAGCATTTT	CASSWLTGVNQPQHF	NA	TRBJ1-5	TRBV6-5	TRBD1
TGTGCCAGCAGCTTAATGGGAAGCACCGGGGAGCTGTTTTTT	CASSLMGSTGELFF	many	TRBJ2-2	TRBV11-2	NA
TGTGCCAGCAGTTTAGGGCGAGCGGGAGATAAGTTCTTC	CASSLGRAGDKFF	many	TRBJ2-1	TRBV12-3/TRBV12-4	TRBD2
TGTGCCAGCAGCCAAGTTCGGGCTAGCGGGAGCAAGGCCGGGGAGCTGTTTTTT	CASSQVRASGSKAGELFF	few	TRBJ2-2	TRBV3-1	TRBD2
TGTGCCAGCAGTTCCCCCGGGACAGGGGGATACGAGCAGTACTTC	CASSSPGTGGYEQYF	many	TRBJ2-7	TRBV28	TRBD1
TGTGCCAGCAGCCAAGATGTCAGGGGCAATCAGCCCCAGCATTTT	CASSQDVRGNQPQHF	many	TRBJ1-5	TRBV4-2	NA
TGTGCCAGCAGCGGGGGGCGGGCCCAGCATTTT	CASSGGRAQHF	once	TRBJ1-5	TRBV9	NA
TGTGCCAGCTCACCCAGAGCGGCGGAGGACGGCTACGAGCAGTACTTC	CASSPRAAEDGYEQYF	many	TRBJ2-7	TRBV18	NA